This passage covers 21 T cell receptor beta chains from one sample sequenced in a study of naive and memory T cell subsets. An equimolar mix of two oligonucleotides served as the beta constant-region primer for TRBC1 and TRBC2. Nested alpha and beta constant-region primers with the SP2 primer drove four PCR rounds on ligated cDNA. In TCRdb, the UMI-ligation and nested PCR reads were re-called with MiXCR into one record per CDR3 protein. Of 95,000 to 150,000 distinct CDR3 sequences detected, roughly 36% appear once; the ten largest clones hold 0.75% to 1%. Material for sequencing was central memory CD4+ T cells from blood. These TCRs come from a human donor in good health.

This clonotype has ten or more counts. This sequence joins TRBV7-2 and TRBJ2-5; D remains unclear. Per germline, CDR1 SGHTA and CDR2 FQGNSA. This CDR3 has 13 amino acids. The ends were cut back, 2 bases at V and 2 bases at J, with 6 bases in the middle. This CDR3 reads CASSLSPQETQYF. Written as DNA, the CDR3 is TGTGCCAGCAGCTTAAGTCCACAAGAGACCCAGTACTTC.

The V gene is TRBV19, the J gene TRBJ2-1; D unclear. V lost 7 bases to trimming and J lost 4 bases, with 14 bases between them. The CDR3 totals 14 residues. Germline-derived CDR1 and CDR2 are LNHDA and SQIVND (reference sequence). The CDR3 region has the DNA TGTGCCAGTAATGTGCTAGTACGTTACAATGAGCAGTTCTTC. Its protein product is CASNVLVRYNEQFF. The full variable domain, with the rest looked up from reference TRBV19 and TRBJ2-1, is DGGITQSPKYLFRKEGQNVTLSCEQNLNHDAMYWYRQDPGQGLRLIYYSQIVNDFQKGDIAEGYSVSREKKESFPLTVTSAQKNPTAFYLCASNVLVRYNEQFFGPGTRLTVL.

V is TRBV7-9 and J is TRBJ1-5, with unresolved D. With 3 bases removed from V and 5 bases from J, the gap between germline ends came to 8 bases. The CDR3 has 13 amino acids. CDR1 and CDR2 (germline): SEHNR, FQNEAQ (reference sequence). The CDR3 protein is CASSFLEDQPQHF. In DNA form, the CDR3 reads TGTGCCAGCAGCTTCTTGGAAGATCAGCCCCAGCATTTT.

V gene TRBV6-1 combines with J gene TRBJ1-5; tentative D call: TRBD1 (6 bases). CDR1 and CDR2 from the germline V gene are MNHNS and SASEGT. Between the trimmed V and J ends, which lost 4 bases and 3 bases, there was a span of 16 bases. This CDR3 spans 16 amino acids. CDR3 protein: CASSAGAGRPNQPQHF. The CDR3 coding sequence is TGTGCCAGCAGTGCGGGGGCAGGGAGGCCCAATCAGCCCCAGCATTTT.

This clonotype appeared a few times. This chain connects TRBV20-1 to TRBJ2-7; 10 bases are shared with TRBD2. The germline gives CDR1 DFQATT, CDR2 SNEGSKA (reference sequence). The CDR3 extends over 14 amino acids. J lost 2 bases, V lost 5 bases, and 6 bases had no gene match. CDR3 nucleotides: TGCAGTGCTCCGACTAGCGGGCCTCCCTACGAGCAGTACTTC. Translation: CSAPTSGPPYEQYF.

V gene TRBV6-5 combines with J gene TRBJ1-5, with D perhaps TRBD1 (6 bases). The ends were cut back, 4 bases at V and 0 bases at J, with 10 bases in the middle. The CDR3 contains 15 residues. The V gene's germline CDR1 is MNHEY and CDR2 SVGAGI. The CDR3 sequence: CASSSTGYSNQPQHF. Here the CDR3 DNA reads TGTGCCAGCAGTTCGACAGGCTATAGCAATCAGCCCCAGCATTTT.

This clonotype was recorded a few times. The V call is TRBV6-2 or TRBV6-3, the J call TRBJ1-2; 9 nucleotides agree with TRBD1. Looked up from germline, CDR1 is MNHEY and CDR2 is SVGEGT. There are 11 residues in the CDR3. J gave up 13 bases and V 5 bases, and 5 bases lay outside the gene matches. CDR3 residues: CASSTGQGSTF. CDR3 coding DNA: TGTGCCAGCAGTACGGGACAGGGCAGCACCTTC.

The chain couples TRBV5-6 to TRBJ2-2, with a weak D call TRBD2 (5 bases). The V end was cut by 3 bases, the J end by 6 bases, with 15 bases between. Germline lookup yields CDR1 SGHDT and CDR2 YYEEEE. This CDR3 has 15 residues. CDR3 sequence (DNA): TGTGCCAGCAGCTCGGGAATTAATCAAGCCGGGGAGCTGTTTTTT. It is translated as CASSSGINQAGELFF.

This clonotype appeared a single time. The chain joins TRBV25-1 to TRBJ2-1; D is uncertain. The CDR3 loop spans 13 amino acids. Germline V gene data show CDR1 as MGHDK and CDR2 as SYGVNS. The V end was cut by 5 bases, the J end by 4 bases, with 9 bases between. The CDR3 bases are TGTGCCAGCAGTTTCGGAGTGTACAATGAGCAGTTCTTC. It is translated as CASSFGVYNEQFF.

About this clonotype itself: The germline gene is not matched at one end of the junction; a read error may be the cause. V gene TRBV7-2 combines with J gene TRBJ2-7; 7 bases agree with TRBD2. The CDR3 contains 16 residues. Germline CDR1 and CDR2: SGHTA and FQGNSA. The CDR3 here is CASSVASGPVSYEQYF. DNA for the CDR3: TGTGCCAGCAGCGTAGCTAGCGGCCCTGTTTCCTACGAGCAGTACTTC. Variable domain in full (rest from reference TRBV7-2 and TRBJ2-7): GAGVSQSPSNKVTEKGKDVELRCDPISGHTALYWYRQSLGQGLEFLIYFQGNSAPDKSGLPSDRFSAERTGGSVSTLTIQRTQQEDSAVYLCASSVASGPVSYEQYFGPGTRLTVT.

This clonotype was found a few times. The J gene is TRBJ2-7, the V gene TRBV29-1, with 8 positions matching TRBD1. Germline V lookup: CDR1 SQVTM, CDR2 ANQGSEA. CDR3 size: 16 residues. J gave up 1 base and V 4 bases, and 12 bases lay outside the gene matches. The CDR3 is CSVVTTRTGTSYEQYF. CDR3 nucleotides: TGCAGCGTTGTAACGACGCGGACAGGGACTTCCTACGAGCAGTACTTC.

V is TRBV6-2 or TRBV6-3 and J is TRBJ2-7; TRBD1 agrees at 8 bases. The V gene end was trimmed by 1 base and the J gene end by 2 bases; junction bases not matched to a gene: 7. Germline lookup yields CDR1 MNHEY and CDR2 SVGEGT. The CDR3 consists of 16 residues. Written as DNA, the CDR3 is TGTGCCAGCAGTTACTTCTGGGACAGGACCCCCTACGAGCAGTACTTC. This sequence encodes CASSYFWDRTPYEQYF.

This clonotype was seen only a few times. The CDR3 DNA reads TGCAGTGCTAGAAGAGGGAGCGGGATTAGGGGCACTGAAGCTTTCTTT. This translates into CSARRGSGIRGTEAFF. The chain carries TRBV20-1 and TRBJ1-1; D may be TRBD1 (5 bases). Per the germline V gene, CDR1 is DFQATT and CDR2 is SNEGSKA (reference sequence). V was trimmed by 2 bases and J by 4 bases, leaving 20 bases between them. The CDR3 is 16 amino acids.

This chain links TRBV12-3 or TRBV12-4 with TRBJ1-2, with 7 bases identical to TRBD1. CDR3 size: 12 residues. J was trimmed by 8 bases and V by 6 bases; bases with no gene match: 6. The DNA of the CDR3 is TGTGCCAGCAGCCGTGGACAGGAAGGCTACACCTTC. This gives the protein CASSRGQEGYTF.

The gene calls are TRBV18 and TRBJ2-2; D is undetermined. Per the germline V gene, CDR1 is KGHSH and CDR2 is LQKENI. Deletions cut 2 bases from V and 2 bases from J, with 6 bases between. There are 14 residues in the CDR3. The CDR3 protein is CASSPRPNTGELFF. In DNA form, the CDR3 reads TGTGCCAGCTCACCAAGGCCCAACACCGGGGAGCTGTTTTTT.

This clonotype has just one count. The chain employs TRBV6-2 or TRBV6-3 and TRBJ2-1, with 8 bases that match TRBD2. Trimming took 7 bases from V and 8 from J; bases not matched to a gene: 10. The CDR3 loop spans 14 amino acids. Germline V gene data show CDR1 as MNHEY and CDR2 as SVGEGT. In DNA, the CDR3 is TGTGCCAGCATGAGGGGGACTAGGTCAGATGAGCAGTTCTTC. Protein: CASMRGTRSDEQFF.

The chain recombines TRBV12-3 or TRBV12-4 with TRBJ2-3; D ambiguous. This CDR3 comprises 12 residues. V lost 3 bases and J 5 bases, leaving 6 bases between the germline ends. DNA of the CDR3: TGTGCCAGCAGTTTGTACAGAGATACGCAGTATTTT. It encodes CASSLYRDTQYF.

This chain joins TRBV24-1 and TRBJ2-5; D is unresolved. Trimming left V 6 bases short and J 0 bases short, with 7 bases between. There are 13 residues in the CDR3. Per the germline V gene, CDR1 is KGHDR and CDR2 is SFDVKD. CDR3 DNA: TGTGCCACCAGTACCGGATACCAAGAGACCCAGTACTTC. This sequence encodes CATSTGYQETQYF.

This clonotype was found many times. CDR3 in amino acids: CASSIVVTNEKLFF. The CDR3 DNA sequence: TGTGCCAGTAGTATCGTGGTAACTAATGAAAAACTGTTTTTT. The J gene is TRBJ1-4, the V gene TRBV19; no clear D gene. The CDR3 contains 14 residues. V lost 3 bases and J lost 1, with 6 bases in between. Germline V gives CDR1 LNHDA, CDR2 SQIVND (reference sequence).

This clonotype was counted only a few times. V and J are TRBV15 and TRBJ2-6; weak D call: TRBD2 (6 bases). This CDR3 is 15 amino acids long. Trimming removed 5 bases from V and 2 bases from J, with 10 bases in between. Germline V gives CDR1 LNHNV, CDR2 YYDKDF (reference sequence). The CDR3 nucleotides are TGTGCCACCAGCGCCGGGGGAACTGGGGCCAACGTCCTGACTTTC. As protein: CATSAGGTGANVLTF.

In this sample, this clonotype turned up a few times. The rearrangement uses TRBV20-1 and TRBJ2-7; D may be TRBD1 or TRBD2 (6 bases each). Trimming stripped 0 bases from V and 0 bases from J, with 12 bases between. The CDR3 extends over 15 amino acids. From germline, CDR1 is DFQATT and CDR2 SNEGSKA (reference sequence). CDR3 protein: CSARDGRTVSYEQYF. DNA for the CDR3: TGCAGTGCTAGAGATGGGAGGACAGTCTCCTACGAGCAGTACTTC.